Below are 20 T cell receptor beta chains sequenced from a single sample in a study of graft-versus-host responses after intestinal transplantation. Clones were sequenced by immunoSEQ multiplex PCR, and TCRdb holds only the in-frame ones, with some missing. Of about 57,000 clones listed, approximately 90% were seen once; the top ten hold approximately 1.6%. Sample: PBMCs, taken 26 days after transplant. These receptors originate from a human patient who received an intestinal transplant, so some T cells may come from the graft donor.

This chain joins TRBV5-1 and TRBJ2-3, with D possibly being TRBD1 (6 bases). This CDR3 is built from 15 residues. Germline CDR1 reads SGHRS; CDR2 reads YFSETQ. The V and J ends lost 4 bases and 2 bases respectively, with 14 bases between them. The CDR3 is CASSTRGPDTDTQYF. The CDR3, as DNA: TGCGCCAGCAGCACCAGGGGCCCCGACACAGATACGCAGTATTTT.

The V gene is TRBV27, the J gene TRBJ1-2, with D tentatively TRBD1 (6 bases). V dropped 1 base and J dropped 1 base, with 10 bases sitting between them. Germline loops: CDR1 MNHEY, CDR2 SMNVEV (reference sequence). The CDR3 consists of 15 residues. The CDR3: CASSLWAGDNYGYTF. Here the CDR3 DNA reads TGTGCCAGCAGTTTATGGGCAGGGGATAACTATGGCTACACCTTC.

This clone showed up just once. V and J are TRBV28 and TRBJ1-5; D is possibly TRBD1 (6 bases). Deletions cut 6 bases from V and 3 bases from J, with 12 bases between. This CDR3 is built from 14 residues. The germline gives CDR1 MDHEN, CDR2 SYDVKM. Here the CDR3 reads CASSGGGPNQPQHF. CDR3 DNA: TGTGCCAGCAGCGGGGGGGGGCCCAATCAGCCCCAGCATTTT.

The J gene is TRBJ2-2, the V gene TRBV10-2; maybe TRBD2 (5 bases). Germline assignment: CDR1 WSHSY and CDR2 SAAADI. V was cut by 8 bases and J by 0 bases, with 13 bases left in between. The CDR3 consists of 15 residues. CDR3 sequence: CASAYRGTNTGELFF. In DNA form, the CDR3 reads TGCGCCAGCGCATATAGAGGGACGAACACCGGGGAGCTGTTTTTT.

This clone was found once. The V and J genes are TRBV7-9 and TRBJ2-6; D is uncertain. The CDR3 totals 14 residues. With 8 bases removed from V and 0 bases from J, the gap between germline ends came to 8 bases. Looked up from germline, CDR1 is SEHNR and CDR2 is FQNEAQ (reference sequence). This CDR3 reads CASEHLSGANVLTF. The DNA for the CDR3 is TGTGCCAGCGAACATCTCTCTGGGGCCAACGTCCTGACTTTC.

The CDR3 bases are TGTGCCAGCAGCTTAGGCCTAGGGAGTGCTAACTATGGCTACACCTTC. Residues: CASSLGLGSANYGYTF. The V gene is TRBV13, the J gene TRBJ1-2; D is unresolved. The CDR3 contains 16 residues. Germline CDR1 is PRHDT and CDR2 is FYEKMQ (reference sequence). The V end lost 0 bases, the J end lost 0 bases, and 11 bases lay between the germline ends.

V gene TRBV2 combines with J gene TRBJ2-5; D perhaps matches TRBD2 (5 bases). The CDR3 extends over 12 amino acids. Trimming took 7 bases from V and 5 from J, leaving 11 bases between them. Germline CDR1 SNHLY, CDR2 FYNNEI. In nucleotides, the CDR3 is TGTGCCAGCAAAGGGCGCGGGGAGACCCAGTACTTC. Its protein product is CASKGRGETQYF.

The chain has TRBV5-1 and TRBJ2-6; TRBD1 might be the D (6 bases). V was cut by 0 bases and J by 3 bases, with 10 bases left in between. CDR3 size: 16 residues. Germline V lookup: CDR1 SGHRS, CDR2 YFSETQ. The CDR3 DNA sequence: TGCGCCAGCAGCTTGGTGGGGGCGGGTGGGGCCAACGTCCTGACTTTC. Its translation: CASSLVGAGGANVLTF.

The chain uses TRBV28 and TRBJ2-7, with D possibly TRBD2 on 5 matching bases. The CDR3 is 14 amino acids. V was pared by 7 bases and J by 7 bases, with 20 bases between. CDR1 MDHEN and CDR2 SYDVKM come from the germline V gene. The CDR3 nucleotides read TGTGCCAGCAACGTGAGAGGCCCAAGGAGGGAGCAGTACTTC. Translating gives CASNVRGPRREQYF. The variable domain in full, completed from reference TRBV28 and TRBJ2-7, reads DVKVTQSSRYLVKRTGEKVFLECVQDMDHENMFWYRQDPGLGLRLIYFSYDVKMKEKGDIPEGYSVSREKKERFSLILESASTNQTSMYLCASNVRGPRREQYFGPGTRLTVT.

The DNA for the CDR3 is TGTGCCAGCAGTACACAGGGGAATGAAAAACTGTTTTTT. Its protein product is CASSTQGNEKLFF. This chain links TRBV7-9 with TRBJ1-4, with 7 bases matching TRBD1. The CDR3 loop spans 13 amino acids. J was trimmed by 5 bases and V by 6 bases; bases with no gene match: 3. Germline V gene sequence: CDR1 SEHNR, CDR2 FQNEAQ (reference sequence).

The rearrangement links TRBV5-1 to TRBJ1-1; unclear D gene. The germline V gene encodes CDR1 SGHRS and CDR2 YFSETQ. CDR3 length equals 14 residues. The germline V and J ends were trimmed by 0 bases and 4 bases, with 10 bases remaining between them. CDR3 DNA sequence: TGCGCCAGCAGCTTGGCTGGGAGCGGCACTGAAGCTTTCTTT. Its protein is CASSLAGSGTEAFF.

The CDR3 DNA reads as TGTGCCAGCTCACCAAGGACAGGGGTCAATGAAAAACTGTTTTTT. It translates to CASSPRTGVNEKLFF. The chain has TRBV18 and TRBJ1-4; 9 nucleotides line up with TRBD1. CDR1 is KGHSH and CDR2 is LQKENI in the germline V gene. Unmatched junction bases numbered 3, after V lost 2 bases and J lost 5 bases. There are 15 residues in the CDR3.

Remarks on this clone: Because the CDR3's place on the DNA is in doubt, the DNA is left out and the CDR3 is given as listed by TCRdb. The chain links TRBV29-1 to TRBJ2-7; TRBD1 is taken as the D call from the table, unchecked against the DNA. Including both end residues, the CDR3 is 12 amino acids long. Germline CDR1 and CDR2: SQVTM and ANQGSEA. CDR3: CSPSLWAGGTDV.

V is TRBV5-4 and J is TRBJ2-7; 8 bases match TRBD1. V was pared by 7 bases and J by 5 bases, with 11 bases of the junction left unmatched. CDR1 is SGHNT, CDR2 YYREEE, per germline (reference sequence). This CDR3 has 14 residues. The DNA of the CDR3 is TGTGCCAGCGGAGACAGGGGCCGCGCCCACGAGCAGTACTTC. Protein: CASGDRGRAHEQYF.

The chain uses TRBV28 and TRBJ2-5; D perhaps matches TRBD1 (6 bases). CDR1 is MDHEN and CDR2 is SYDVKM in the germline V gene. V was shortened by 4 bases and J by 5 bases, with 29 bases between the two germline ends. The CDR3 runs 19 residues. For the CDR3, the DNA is TGTGCCAGCAGTTCCTCTTTTTCTAAGACAGGTTCCCCTAGGGAGACCCAGTACTTC. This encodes CASSSSFSKTGSPRETQYF. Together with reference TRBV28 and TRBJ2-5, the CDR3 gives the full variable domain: DVKVTQSSRYLVKRTGEKVFLECVQDMDHENMFWYRQDPGLGLRLIYFSYDVKMKEKGDIPEGYSVSREKKERFSLILESASTNQTSMYLCASSSSFSKTGSPRETQYFGPGTRLLVL.

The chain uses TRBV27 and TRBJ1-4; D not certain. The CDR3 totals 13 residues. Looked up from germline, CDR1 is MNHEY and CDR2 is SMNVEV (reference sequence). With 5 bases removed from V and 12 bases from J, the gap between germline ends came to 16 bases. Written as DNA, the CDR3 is TGTGCCAGCAGTCCTCTATCCCGAGGCGAACTGTTTTTT. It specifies CASSPLSRGELFF.

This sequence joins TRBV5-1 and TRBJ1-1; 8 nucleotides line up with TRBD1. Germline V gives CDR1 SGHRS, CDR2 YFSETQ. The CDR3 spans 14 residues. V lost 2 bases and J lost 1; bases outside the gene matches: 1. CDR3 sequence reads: CASSFDRGNTEAFF. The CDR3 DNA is TGCGCCAGCAGCTTCGACAGGGGGAACACTGAAGCTTTCTTT.

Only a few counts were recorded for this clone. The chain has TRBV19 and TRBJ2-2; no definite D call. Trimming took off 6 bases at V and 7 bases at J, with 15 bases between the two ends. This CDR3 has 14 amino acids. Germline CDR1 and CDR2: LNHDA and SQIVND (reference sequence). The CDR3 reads CASSDSPVSGELFF. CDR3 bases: TGTGCCAGTAGCGACTCCCCTGTGAGCGGGGAGCTGTTTTTT.

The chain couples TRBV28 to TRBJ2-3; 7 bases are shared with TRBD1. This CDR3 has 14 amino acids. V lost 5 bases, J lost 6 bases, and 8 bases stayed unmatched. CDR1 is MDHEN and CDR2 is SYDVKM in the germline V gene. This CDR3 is CASSRTGLTDTQYF. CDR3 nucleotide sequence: TGTGCCAGCAGTCGGACAGGTTTAACGGATACGCAGTATTTT.

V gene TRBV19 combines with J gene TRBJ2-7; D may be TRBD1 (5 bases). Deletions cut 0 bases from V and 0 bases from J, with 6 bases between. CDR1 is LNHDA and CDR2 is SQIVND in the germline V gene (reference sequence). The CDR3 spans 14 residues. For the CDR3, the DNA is TGTGCCAGTAGTATAGATGACAGCTCCTACGAGCAGTACTTC. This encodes CASSIDDSSYEQYF.